This T cell receptor (beta chain) was identified in a study of cytomegalovirus exposure and HLA in healthy donors. Clones were sequenced by immunoSEQ multiplex PCR, and TCRdb holds only the in-frame ones, with some missing. The sample yields hundreds of thousands of clones, more than 75% seen once. Points on this clone: Its antigen is not identified.

The study's findings and limits: A list of 164 TCR beta chains associated with cytomegalovirus was given. Both high specificity and high sensitivity reportedly marked the classifier's diagnosis of cytomegalovirus status. Rarity characterized most TCR sequences, yet some public TCRs appeared in many donors. Confirmation in vitro established that three CMV-associated chains were specific for CMV antigens.

Trimming pared 6 bases from V and 5 bases from J, leaving 16 bases between. CDR3 length equals 14 residues. Germline-derived CDR1 and CDR2 are MNHNY and SVGAGI (reference sequence). Sequences were obtained from PBMCs. The sequence was collected from a man between 18 and 35 years old in good health and CMV-seropositive. The chain recombines TRBV6-6 with TRBJ1-1; weak D call: TRBD1 (6 bases). The chain's CDR3 is CASRGAGGPTEAFF. For the CDR3, the DNA is TGTGCCAGCAGGGGGGCAGGCGGACCGACTGAAGCTTTCTTT.